Detailed here is one T cell receptor (beta chain). Its antigen remains unidentified. J was trimmed by 6 bases and V by 4 bases; bases with no gene match: 6. The CDR3 loop spans 14 amino acids. In germline, CDR1 is GTSNPN, CDR2 SVGIG (reference sequence). The data were obtained in a study of OX40 agonist ivuxolimab in advanced cancers. TCRdb's copy holds only in-frame clones and misses some; the assay was immunoSEQ multiplex PCR. The sample shows roughly 80,000 clones, about 88% of them seen only once. Findings and limits, study-wide: Near-lowest levels of clonal expansion characterized partial responders at 0.1-3.0 mg/kg.

The origin of this receptor is an adult with an advanced solid tumor such as melanoma, head and neck, liver or kidney cancer. The V gene is TRBV30, the J gene TRBJ2-5; 12 positions agree with TRBD2. The starting material was CD4+ or CD8+ T cells sorted from blood, obtained in a trial of the OX40 agonist ivuxolimab. In DNA form, the CDR3 reads TGTGCCTGGACTAGCGGGAGGGCCGGGCAGACCCAGTACTTC. Its protein product is CAWTSGRAGQTQYF.